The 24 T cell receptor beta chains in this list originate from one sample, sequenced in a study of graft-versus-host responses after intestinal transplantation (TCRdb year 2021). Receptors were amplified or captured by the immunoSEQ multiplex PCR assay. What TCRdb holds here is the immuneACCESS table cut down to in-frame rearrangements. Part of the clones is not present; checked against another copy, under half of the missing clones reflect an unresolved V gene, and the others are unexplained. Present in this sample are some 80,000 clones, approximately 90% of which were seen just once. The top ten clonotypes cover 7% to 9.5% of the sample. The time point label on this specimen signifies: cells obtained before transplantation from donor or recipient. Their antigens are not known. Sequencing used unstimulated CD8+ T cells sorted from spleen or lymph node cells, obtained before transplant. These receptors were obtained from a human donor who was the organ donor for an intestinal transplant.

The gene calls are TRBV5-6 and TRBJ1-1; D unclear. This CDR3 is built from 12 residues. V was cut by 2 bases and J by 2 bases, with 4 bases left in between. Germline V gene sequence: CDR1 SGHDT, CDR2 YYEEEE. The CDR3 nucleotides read TGTGCCAGCAGCTTTCTTAACACTGAAGCTTTCTTT. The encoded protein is CASSFLNTEAFF. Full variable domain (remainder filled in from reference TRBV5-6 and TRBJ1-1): DAGVTQSPTHLIKTRGQQVTLRCSPKSGHDTVSWYQQALGQGPQFIFQYYEEEERQRGNFPDRFSGHQFPNYSSELNVNALLLGDSALYLCASSFLNTEAFFGQGTRLTVV.

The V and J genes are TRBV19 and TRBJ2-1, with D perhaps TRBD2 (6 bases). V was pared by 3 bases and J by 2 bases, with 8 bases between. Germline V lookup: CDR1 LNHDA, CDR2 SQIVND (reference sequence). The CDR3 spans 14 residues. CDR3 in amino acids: CASSMGGAYNEQFF. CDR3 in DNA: TGTGCCAGTAGTATGGGGGGTGCCTACAATGAGCAGTTCTTC.

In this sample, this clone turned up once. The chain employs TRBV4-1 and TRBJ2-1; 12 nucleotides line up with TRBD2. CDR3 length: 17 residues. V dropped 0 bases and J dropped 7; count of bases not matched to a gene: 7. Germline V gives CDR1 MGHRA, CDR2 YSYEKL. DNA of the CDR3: TGCGCCAGCAGCCAAGATCATTGGACTAGCGGGGAAAATGAGCAGTTCTTC. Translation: CASSQDHWTSGENEQFF.

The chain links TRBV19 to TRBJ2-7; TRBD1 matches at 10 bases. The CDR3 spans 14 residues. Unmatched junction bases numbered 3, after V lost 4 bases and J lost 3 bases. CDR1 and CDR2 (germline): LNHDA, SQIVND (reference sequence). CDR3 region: CASSSRDRGYEQYF. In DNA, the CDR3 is TGTGCCAGTAGTAGCCGGGACAGGGGCTACGAGCAGTACTTC.

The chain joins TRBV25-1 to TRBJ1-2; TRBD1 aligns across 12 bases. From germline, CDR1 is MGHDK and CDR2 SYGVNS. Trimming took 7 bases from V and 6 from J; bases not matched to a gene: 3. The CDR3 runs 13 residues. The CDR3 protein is CASTRDRGHGYTF. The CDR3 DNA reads TGTGCCAGCACCAGGGACAGGGGGCATGGCTACACCTTC.

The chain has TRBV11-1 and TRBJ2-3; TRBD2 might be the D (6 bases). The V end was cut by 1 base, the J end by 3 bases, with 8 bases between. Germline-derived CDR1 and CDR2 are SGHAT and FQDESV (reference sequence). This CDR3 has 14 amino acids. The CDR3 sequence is CASSLEGGTDTQYF. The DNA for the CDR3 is TGTGCCAGCAGCTTAGAGGGAGGTACAGATACGCAGTATTTT.

The CDR3 region is CASSLASGGIPYEQYF. The CDR3 DNA reads TGCGCCAGCAGCTTGGCCTCCGGGGGGATTCCCTACGAGCAGTACTTC. The gene calls are TRBV5-1 and TRBJ2-7; 7 nucleotides align to TRBD2. CDR3 length: 16 amino acids. CDR1 is SGHRS, CDR2 YFSETQ, per germline. Trimming cost V 0 bases and J 2 bases; bases outside gene matches: 8.

The DNA for the CDR3 is TGTGCCAGCAGTATTGGGACGTCCTACGAGCAGTACTTC. It translates to CASSIGTSYEQYF. V and J are TRBV27 and TRBJ2-7; perhaps D is TRBD1 or TRBD2 (5 bases each). The CDR3 has 13 residues. The V end lost 5 bases, the J end lost 1 base, and 9 bases lay between the germline ends. CDR1 and CDR2 from the germline V gene are MNHEY and SMNVEV (reference sequence).

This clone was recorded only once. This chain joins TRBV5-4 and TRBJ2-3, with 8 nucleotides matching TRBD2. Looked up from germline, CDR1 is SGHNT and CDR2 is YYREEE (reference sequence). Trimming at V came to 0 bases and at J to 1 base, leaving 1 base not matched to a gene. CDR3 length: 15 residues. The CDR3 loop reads CASSLEAGGTDTQYF. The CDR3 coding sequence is TGTGCCAGCAGCTTGGAAGCGGGGGGCACAGATACGCAGTATTTT.

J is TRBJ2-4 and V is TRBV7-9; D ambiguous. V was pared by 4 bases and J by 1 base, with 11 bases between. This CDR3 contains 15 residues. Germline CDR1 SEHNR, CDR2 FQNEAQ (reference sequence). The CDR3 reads CASSSDQDAKNIQYF. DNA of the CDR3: TGTGCCAGCAGCTCTGATCAAGATGCCAAAAACATTCAGTACTTC.

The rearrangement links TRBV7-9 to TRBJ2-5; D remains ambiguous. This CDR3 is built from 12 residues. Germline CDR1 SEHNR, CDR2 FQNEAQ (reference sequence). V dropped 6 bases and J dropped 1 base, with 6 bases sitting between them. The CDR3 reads CASRNSQETQYF. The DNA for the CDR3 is TGTGCCAGCAGGAACAGCCAAGAGACCCAGTACTTC.

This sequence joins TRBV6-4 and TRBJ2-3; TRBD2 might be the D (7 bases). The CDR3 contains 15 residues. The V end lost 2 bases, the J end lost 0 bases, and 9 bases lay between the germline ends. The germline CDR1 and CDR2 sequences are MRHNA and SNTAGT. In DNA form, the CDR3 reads TGTGCCAGCAGTGACGCGGGGGCTAGCACAGATACGCAGTATTTT. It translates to CASSDAGASTDTQYF.

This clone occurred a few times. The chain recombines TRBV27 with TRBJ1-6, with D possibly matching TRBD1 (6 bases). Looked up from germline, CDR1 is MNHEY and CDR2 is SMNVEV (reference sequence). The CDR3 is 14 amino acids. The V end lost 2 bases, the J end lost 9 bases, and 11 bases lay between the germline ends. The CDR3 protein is CASSLAGEGSPLHF. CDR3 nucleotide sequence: TGTGCCAGCAGTTTAGCAGGGGAAGGTTCACCCCTCCACTTT.

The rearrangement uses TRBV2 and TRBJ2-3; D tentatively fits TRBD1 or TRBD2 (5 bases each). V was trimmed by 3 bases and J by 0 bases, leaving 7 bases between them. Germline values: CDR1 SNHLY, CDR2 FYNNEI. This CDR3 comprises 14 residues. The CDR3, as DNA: TGTGCCAGCAGTGAGGGACGGAGCACAGATACGCAGTATTTT. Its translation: CASSEGRSTDTQYF.

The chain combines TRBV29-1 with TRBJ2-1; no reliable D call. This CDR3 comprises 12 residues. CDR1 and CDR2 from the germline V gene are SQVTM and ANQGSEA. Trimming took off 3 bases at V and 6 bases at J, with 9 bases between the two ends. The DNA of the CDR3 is TGCAGCGTTGATGGGGTGGTCAATGAGCAGTTCTTC. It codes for CSVDGVVNEQFF.

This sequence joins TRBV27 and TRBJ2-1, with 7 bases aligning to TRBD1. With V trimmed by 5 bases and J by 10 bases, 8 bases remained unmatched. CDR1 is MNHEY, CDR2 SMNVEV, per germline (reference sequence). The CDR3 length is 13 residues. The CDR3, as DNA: TGTGCCAGCAGTCCTCTAGACAGGGACGAGCAGTTCTTC. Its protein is CASSPLDRDEQFF.

In nucleotides, the CDR3 is TGTGCCAGCAGCCTCCGTGCTAGCGGGAGGGTGTTGGACAATGAGCAGTTCTTC. Translated: CASSLRASGRVLDNEQFF. This chain joins TRBV7-2 and TRBJ2-1; TRBD2 aligns across 12 bases. The V segment lost 5 bases and the J segment 5 bases; nucleotides outside the gene matches: 13. There are 18 residues in the CDR3. Germline V lookup: CDR1 SGHTA, CDR2 FQGNSA.

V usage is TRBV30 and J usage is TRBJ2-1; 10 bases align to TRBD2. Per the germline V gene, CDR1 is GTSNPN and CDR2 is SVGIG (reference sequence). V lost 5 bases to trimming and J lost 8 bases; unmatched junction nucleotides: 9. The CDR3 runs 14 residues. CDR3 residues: CAWPGLAKEDEQFF. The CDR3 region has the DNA TGTGCCTGGCCGGGACTAGCGAAAGAGGATGAGCAGTTCTTC.

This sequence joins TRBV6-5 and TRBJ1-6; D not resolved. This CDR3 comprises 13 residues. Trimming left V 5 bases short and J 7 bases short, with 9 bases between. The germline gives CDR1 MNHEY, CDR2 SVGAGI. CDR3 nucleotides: TGTGCCAGCAGTCATGCAGAGAATTCACCCCTCCACTTT. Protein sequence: CASSHAENSPLHF.

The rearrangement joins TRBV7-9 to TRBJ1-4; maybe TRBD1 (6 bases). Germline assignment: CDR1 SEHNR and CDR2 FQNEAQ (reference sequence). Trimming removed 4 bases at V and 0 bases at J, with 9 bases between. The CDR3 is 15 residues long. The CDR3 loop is CASSYREATNEKLFF. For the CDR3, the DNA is TGTGCCAGCAGCTACAGGGAGGCAACTAATGAAAAACTGTTTTTT.

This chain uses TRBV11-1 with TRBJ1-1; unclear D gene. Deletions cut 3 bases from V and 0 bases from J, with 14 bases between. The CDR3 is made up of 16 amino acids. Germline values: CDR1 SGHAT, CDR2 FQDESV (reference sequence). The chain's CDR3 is CASSFRHPGMNTEAFF. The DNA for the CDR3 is TGTGCCAGCAGCTTTCGGCATCCCGGGATGAACACTGAAGCTTTCTTT.

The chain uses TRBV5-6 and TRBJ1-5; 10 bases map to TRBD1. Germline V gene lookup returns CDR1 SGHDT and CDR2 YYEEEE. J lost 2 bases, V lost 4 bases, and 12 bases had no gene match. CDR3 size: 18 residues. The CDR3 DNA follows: TGTGCCAGCAGCAAAGACAGGGGGCGTAGAGCCGGCAATCAGCCCCAGCATTTT. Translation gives CASSKDRGRRAGNQPQHF.

This CDR3 is CASSEALQPINEQFF. The CDR3 coding sequence is TGTGCCAGCAGTGAAGCGCTTCAGCCCATCAATGAGCAGTTCTTC. The gene calls are TRBV2 and TRBJ2-1; D not resolved. CDR1 and CDR2 from the germline V gene are SNHLY and FYNNEI. The length of the CDR3 is 15 residues. V was pared by 0 bases and J by 6 bases, with 12 bases between.

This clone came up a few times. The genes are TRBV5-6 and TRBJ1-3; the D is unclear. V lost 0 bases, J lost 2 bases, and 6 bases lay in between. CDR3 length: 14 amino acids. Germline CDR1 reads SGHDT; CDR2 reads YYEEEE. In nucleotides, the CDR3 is TGTGCCAGCAGCTTGGGTGCAGCTGGAAACACCATATATTTT. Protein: CASSLGAAGNTIYF.